The next 27 T cell receptor beta chains were all read from a single sample in a study of T cell changes during pregnancy in multiple sclerosis. Assay: immunoSEQ multiplex PCR; the TCRdb copy retains only in-frame clones and omits some. The repertoire holds 55,000 to 70,000 clones, 90% to 95% seen once, with about 1.4% in the top ten. This sample comprised peripheral blood, obtained in the second trimester of pregnancy. These receptors were collected from a female donor in good health, enrolled as a control in a pregnancy study.

The chain links TRBV4-2 to TRBJ2-5; 12 positions match TRBD2. Looked up from germline, CDR1 is LGHNA and CDR2 is YNFKEQ. V gave up 4 bases and J gave up 1 base; unmatched junction bases: 4. The CDR3 has 16 residues. The CDR3 DNA reads TGTGCCAGCAGCCTTACTAGCGGGAGGCCCCAAGAGACCCAGTACTTC. Residues: CASSLTSGRPQETQYF.

The V call is TRBV27, the J call TRBJ2-3; D not certain. The germline V gene has CDR1 MNHEY and CDR2 SMNVEV (reference sequence). Trimming removed 3 bases at V and 5 bases at J, with 9 bases between. The CDR3 totals 13 residues. The CDR3 nucleotides are TGTGCCAGCAGTTTCAGGCAGGTAGATACGCAGTATTTT. Translated: CASSFRQVDTQYF.

This clone was observed a single time. The chain carries TRBV6-4 and TRBJ2-3, with 8 bases that match TRBD2. V lost 4 bases and J lost 6; bases outside the gene matches: 6. Germline CDR1 is MRHNA and CDR2 is SNTAGT. The CDR3 has 14 amino acids. The CDR3 DNA follows: TGTGCCAGCAGTGTAGGACTAGCTGCGGATACGCAGTATTTT. Amino acid sequence: CASSVGLAADTQYF.

The chain uses TRBV28 and TRBJ1-2, with 9 nucleotides matching TRBD1. Unmatched junction bases numbered 6, after V lost 6 bases and J lost 4 bases. The CDR3 covers 14 residues. Germline CDR1 reads MDHEN; CDR2 reads SYDVKM. The CDR3 spells CASRTGTGSYGYTF. For the CDR3, the DNA is TGTGCCAGCAGGACCGGGACAGGGAGCTATGGCTACACCTTC.

The chain couples TRBV27 to TRBJ1-5, with 9 bases that match TRBD1. The CDR3 is 13 amino acids. From germline, CDR1 is MNHEY and CDR2 SMNVEV (reference sequence). Trimming removed 0 bases from V and 12 bases from J; junction bases left unmatched: 3. DNA of the CDR3: TGTGCCAGCAGTTTATCCCGGGACAGGGACCAGCATTTT. This encodes CASSLSRDRDQHF.

The rearrangement uses TRBV5-1 and TRBJ2-1, with 9 bases identical to TRBD1. J was trimmed by 7 bases and V by 0 bases; bases with no gene match: 5. Germline CDR1 is SGHRS and CDR2 is YFSETQ. CDR3 length: 15 amino acids. The CDR3 DNA follows: TGCGCCAGCAGCTTGGGGGACAGGGTCTATAATGAGCAGTTCTTC. It encodes CASSLGDRVYNEQFF.

The chain couples TRBV28 to TRBJ2-7, with D unclear. The CDR3 runs 13 residues. Germline V lookup: CDR1 MDHEN, CDR2 SYDVKM. Trimming left V 9 bases short and J 3 bases short, with 15 bases between. For the CDR3, the DNA is TGTGCCAGTACGGCAGGCGAAAACTACGAGCAGTACTTC. Its protein is CASTAGENYEQYF. The full variable domain, completed using reference TRBV28 and TRBJ2-7, is DVKVTQSSRYLVKRTGEKVFLECVQDMDHENMFWYRQDPGLGLRLIYFSYDVKMKEKGDIPEGYSVSREKKERFSLILESASTNQTSMYLCASTAGENYEQYFGPGTRLTVT.

This clone occurred once. The chain recombines TRBV2 with TRBJ2-4; no definite D call. This CDR3 region has 15 residues. The V gene's germline CDR1 is SNHLY and CDR2 FYNNEI. Trimming left V 5 bases short and J 0 bases short, with 11 bases between. CDR3 DNA: TGTGCCAGCAGTCCGAAAGAACTAGCCAAAAACATTCAGTACTTC. Protein sequence: CASSPKELAKNIQYF. Complete variable domain (other parts from reference TRBV2 and TRBJ2-4): EPEVTQTPSHQVTQMGQEVILRCVPISNHLYFYWYRQILGQKVEFLVSFYNNEISEKSEIFDDQFSVERPDGSNFTLKIRSTKLEDSAMYFCASSPKELAKNIQYFGAGTRLSVL.

The gene calls are TRBV19 and TRBJ2-7; 9 nucleotides line up with TRBD1. Germline V gene sequence: CDR1 LNHDA, CDR2 SQIVND (reference sequence). J gave up 6 bases and V 3 bases, and 12 bases lay outside the gene matches. The CDR3 loop spans 16 amino acids. The DNA of the CDR3 is TGTGCCAGTAGTATTCGGGCGGGACAGGGTCTGTCCGAGCAGTACTTC. This gives the protein CASSIRAGQGLSEQYF.

This clone was seen only a few times. This chain connects TRBV7-9 to TRBJ1-2; a possible D gene is TRBD1 (5 bases). CDR1 is SEHNR and CDR2 is FQNEAQ in the germline V gene (reference sequence). V was pared by 5 bases and J by 7 bases, with 14 bases between. CDR3 length equals 13 residues. This CDR3 reads CASSTQADGGYTF. The CDR3 DNA is TGTGCCAGCAGCACACAGGCTGACGGTGGCTACACCTTC.

The rearrangement links TRBV14 to TRBJ2-2; TRBD2 agrees at 7 bases. The length of the CDR3 is 16 residues. Germline CDR1 SGHDN, CDR2 FVKESK. The junction had 7 bases not matched to a gene; V was cut back by 1 base and J by 5 bases. The DNA for the CDR3 is TGTGCCAGCAGCCAAGGGCGAGCGGGATTAACCGGGGAGCTGTTTTTT. Its protein product is CASSQGRAGLTGELFF.

V is TRBV21-1 and J is TRBJ2-7; the table's D gene call, TRBD2, was not cross checked with the DNA. TRBV21-1 is tagged as a pseudogene. This CDR3 spans 9 amino acids. CDR3 sequence (DNA): TGTGCCAGCATATACGAGCAGTACTTC. Translated: CASIYEQYF.

This chain connects TRBV28 to TRBJ2-2; D unclear. Germline values: CDR1 MDHEN, CDR2 SYDVKM. Trimming left V 7 bases short and J 2 bases short, with 5 bases between. The CDR3 loop spans 12 amino acids. CDR3 DNA sequence: TGTGCCAGCAACATCAACACCGGGGAGCTGTTTTTT. Translated, it gives CASNINTGELFF. Together with reference TRBV28 and TRBJ2-2, the CDR3 gives the full variable domain: DVKVTQSSRYLVKRTGEKVFLECVQDMDHENMFWYRQDPGLGLRLIYFSYDVKMKEKGDIPEGYSVSREKKERFSLILESASTNQTSMYLCASNINTGELFFGEGSRLTVL.

The chain employs TRBV2 and TRBJ1-2, with TRBD1 matching over 8 bases. After removal of 6 bases from V and 4 bases from J, the junction contained 4 bases not matched to a gene. The CDR3 runs to 13 residues. Germline values: CDR1 SNHLY, CDR2 FYNNEI. CDR3 amino acids: CASRAGGRYGYTF. The CDR3 DNA follows: TGTGCCAGCAGGGCAGGGGGCCGCTATGGCTACACCTTC.

This chain uses TRBV6-5 with TRBJ2-7; perhaps TRBD2 as D (5 bases). The germline V gene has CDR1 MNHEY and CDR2 SVGAGI. This CDR3 region has 16 residues. V lost 3 bases, J lost 2 bases, and 17 bases lay in between. The CDR3 protein is CASSYYLGEPPYEQYF. The DNA of the CDR3 is TGTGCCAGCAGTTATTATTTGGGAGAGCCCCCCTACGAGCAGTACTTC.

The gene calls are TRBV18 and TRBJ2-1; tentatively, D is TRBD1 (5 bases). Trimming removed 1 base at V and 3 bases at J, with 10 bases between. CDR3 length equals 15 residues. Germline V gene lookup returns CDR1 KGHSH and CDR2 LQKENI. The DNA of the CDR3 is TGTGCCAGCTCACCACTGACCAGGGTCTACAATGAGCAGTTCTTC. Its translation: CASSPLTRVYNEQFF.

This chain joins TRBV27 and TRBJ2-2; 7 nucleotides line up with TRBD1. The V gene's germline CDR1 is MNHEY and CDR2 SMNVEV (reference sequence). The CDR3 is 14 amino acids. The V and J ends lost 5 bases and 4 bases, in that order; junction bases with no gene match: 4. The CDR3 nucleotides read TGTGCCAGCAGTCCGGGACAGTCCACCGGGGAGCTGTTTTTT. Translation: CASSPGQSTGELFF.

This chain joins TRBV15 and TRBJ2-3; TRBD2 matches 16 bases. V lost 5 bases and J lost 4; bases outside the gene matches: 9. There are 18 residues in the CDR3. CDR1 LNHNV and CDR2 YYDKDF come from the germline V gene (reference sequence). The DNA for the CDR3 is TGTGCCACCAGCGGGGGACTAGCGGGAGGGCTGTACGCAGATACGCAGTATTTT. Its translation: CATSGGLAGGLYADTQYF.

This clone appeared once. The chain joins TRBV5-1 to TRBJ1-1, with 7 bases identical to TRBD1. This CDR3 spans 14 amino acids. CDR1 and CDR2 (germline): SGHRS, YFSETQ. V was clipped by 3 bases and J by 6 bases; unmatched bases: 8. The CDR3 is CASSSRTGYAEAFF. The CDR3 DNA sequence: TGCGCCAGCAGCTCGCGGACAGGTTACGCTGAAGCTTTCTTT.

The chain links TRBV28 to TRBJ1-1, with D possibly TRBD1 on 6 matching bases. Germline V gene sequence: CDR1 MDHEN, CDR2 SYDVKM. The CDR3 runs 13 residues. V dropped 2 bases and J dropped 8 bases, with 12 bases sitting between them. CDR3 loop: CASSLGGGEEAFF. As DNA, the CDR3 is TGTGCCAGCAGTTTAGGGGGGGGCGAGGAAGCTTTCTTT.

This chain uses TRBV7-9 with TRBJ2-2; 10 bases fit TRBD2. Trimming cost V 1 base and J 6 bases; bases outside gene matches: 5. Germline assignment: CDR1 SEHNR and CDR2 FQNEAQ (reference sequence). The CDR3 runs 16 residues. CDR3 sequence (DNA): TGTGCCAGCAGCTTAGTACCTAGCGGGAGATCCGGGGAGCTGTTTTTT. Translating it yields CASSLVPSGRSGELFF.

The V gene is TRBV4-1, the J gene TRBJ2-1; a weak D match, TRBD1 (6 bases). Trimming pared 4 bases from V and 5 bases from J, leaving 18 bases between. Looked up from germline, CDR1 is MGHRA and CDR2 is YSYEKL. The CDR3 covers 16 residues. The chain's CDR3 is CASSLSTGSLNNEQFF. CDR3 DNA: TGCGCCAGCAGCCTTTCGACAGGCTCCCTTAACAATGAGCAGTTCTTC.

The genes are TRBV7-2 and TRBJ2-7; D may be TRBD2 (5 bases). The CDR3 runs to 15 residues. Trimming shortened V by 1 base and J by 3 bases, and 13 bases separated the two germline ends. The germline V gene has CDR1 SGHTA and CDR2 FQGNSA. CDR3 amino acids: CASSLVASTRYEQYF. CDR3 DNA: TGTGCCAGCAGCTTAGTAGCGAGCACCCGCTACGAGCAGTACTTC.

The chain links TRBV5-1 to TRBJ2-3, with 15 bases matching TRBD2. Germline CDR1 reads SGHRS; CDR2 reads YFSETQ. This CDR3 contains 17 residues. J gave up 0 bases and V 4 bases, and 3 bases lay outside the gene matches. This CDR3 reads CASSLGLAGGSTDTQYF. The CDR3 nucleotides are TGCGCCAGCAGCCTTGGACTAGCGGGAGGGAGCACAGATACGCAGTATTTT.

The chain carries TRBV5-6 and TRBJ2-7, with D unresolved. V was cut by 4 bases and J by 2 bases, with 10 bases left in between. Germline assignment: CDR1 SGHDT and CDR2 YYEEEE. This CDR3 has 13 residues. The CDR3 DNA is TGTGCCAGCAGCCCCAGTGGTACCTACGAGCAGTACTTC. This translates into CASSPSGTYEQYF.

The chain couples TRBV7-9 to TRBJ2-7; TRBD2 matches 12 bases. From germline, CDR1 is SEHNR and CDR2 FQNEAQ (reference sequence). CDR3 length equals 14 residues. The V and J ends lost 4 bases and 6 bases, in that order; junction bases with no gene match: 4. The CDR3 sequence is CASSSSGRAVEQYF. The CDR3 DNA reads as TGTGCCAGCAGCTCTAGCGGGAGGGCCGTCGAGCAGTACTTC.

The rearrangement links TRBV5-6 to TRBJ2-5; 9 bases are shared with TRBD1. With V trimmed by 4 bases and J by 5 bases, 6 bases remained unmatched. The CDR3 consists of 14 residues. CDR1 is SGHDT, CDR2 YYEEEE, per germline. The CDR3 region has the DNA TGTGCCAGCAGCAATCTACAGGGGGCCGAGACCCAGTACTTC. It specifies CASSNLQGAETQYF.